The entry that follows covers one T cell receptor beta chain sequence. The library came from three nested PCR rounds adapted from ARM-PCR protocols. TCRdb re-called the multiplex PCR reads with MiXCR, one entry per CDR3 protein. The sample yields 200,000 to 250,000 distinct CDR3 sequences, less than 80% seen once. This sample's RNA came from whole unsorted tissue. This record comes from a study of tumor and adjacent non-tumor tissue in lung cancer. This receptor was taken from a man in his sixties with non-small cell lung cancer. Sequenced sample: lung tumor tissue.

In nucleotides, the CDR3 is TGTGCCAGCAGCTGGGGCCAGGTTAGCTCCTACAATGAGCAGTTCTTC. As protein: CASSWGQVSSYNEQFF. The chain uses TRBV11-3 and TRBJ2-1, with TRBD1 as a possible D gene (5 bases). Between the trimmed V and J ends, which lost 4 bases and 0 bases, there was a span of 13 bases. Germline V gives CDR1 SGHNT, CDR2 YENEEA. This CDR3 is 16 amino acids long.